This T cell receptor beta chain is from a study of cytomegalovirus exposure and HLA in healthy donors. Whole-study context: Earlier, approximately 190 million T cells were analyzed, and about 120 million unique TCR beta sequences were found among them.

The CDR3 is 15 amino acids. Germline lookup yields CDR1 LNHNV and CDR2 YYDKDF (reference sequence). V lost 0 bases to trimming and J lost 4 bases, with 13 bases between them. With regard to this clone: Antigen specificity is unknown.

The PCR ran on 60 Vbeta and 13 Jbeta primers. The assay was immunoSEQ multiplex PCR, and TCRdb's table has in-frame clones only and misses some. The data hold about 160,000 clones, with 71% observed a single time. Study findings and constraints: Presence/absence analyses rested on an assumption that sequencing depth was roughly uniform across donors.

The sequence derives from a woman aged 25 to 45 in good health and CMV-seronegative. The material sequenced was PBMCs. The chain combines TRBV15 with TRBJ2-7; TRBD2 might be the D (6 bases). CDR3 region: CATSREGGSMYEQYF. CDR3 in DNA: TGTGCCACCAGCAGAGAGGGGGGAAGTATGTACGAGCAGTACTTC.